The 29 T cell receptor beta chains in this list originate from one sample, sequenced in a study of response to subunit inactivated influenza vaccine. TCRdb re-called the RT-PCR reads through MiXCR, storing one row per CDR3 protein. The sample consists of 180,000 or so distinct CDR3 sequences, over 9.5% of them appearing once. These same data were also listed under a study on T cells expressing NK-cell markers. That work adds: Synthesis of TCR beta cDNA relied on 5'RACE template switching carrying UMIs.

Source: CD8+ T cells sorted from PBMCs, taken 11 to 12 days after vaccination. All receptors come from a man aged 50 or older who received an inactivated influenza vaccine.

This clonotype was counted once. The chain joins TRBV11-2 to TRBJ2-7; D may be TRBD1 (6 bases). The V end lost 5 bases, the J end lost 3 bases, and 17 bases lay between the germline ends. The CDR3 has 15 amino acids. Germline lookup yields CDR1 SGHAT and CDR2 FQNNGV. The CDR3 bases are TGTGCCAGCAGCGTTGGGACATCCGGATACTACGAGCAGTACTTC. Encoded protein: CASSVGTSGYYEQYF.

V usage is TRBV27 and J usage is TRBJ1-4; no clear D. The CDR3 totals 13 residues. The V gene's germline CDR1 is MNHEY and CDR2 SMNVEV (reference sequence). Trimming took 4 bases from V and 4 from J, leaving 7 bases between them. The CDR3 loop is CASSWSINEKLFF. CDR3 sequence (DNA): TGTGCCAGCAGTTGGAGCATTAATGAAAAACTGTTTTTT.

The chain uses TRBV7-9 and TRBJ2-3; D not certain. V lost 1 base and J 0 bases, leaving 5 bases between the germline ends. The germline V gene has CDR1 SEHNR and CDR2 FQNEAQ (reference sequence). There are 14 residues in the CDR3. In DNA form, the CDR3 reads TGTGCCAGCAGCTTAGAGACTAGCACAGATACGCAGTATTTT. It codes for CASSLETSTDTQYF.

This clonotype has a handful of counts. V usage is TRBV4-2 and J usage is TRBJ2-7; no reliable D call. This CDR3 spans 13 amino acids. V was cut by 0 bases and J by 2 bases, with 5 bases left in between. The germline V gene has CDR1 LGHNA and CDR2 YNFKEQ. In DNA, the CDR3 is TGTGCCAGCAGCCAAGACAGCGCCTACGAGCAGTACTTC. The encoded protein is CASSQDSAYEQYF.

This clonotype turned up a few times. The junction and the germline gene differ at one end; a read error may be behind it. The J gene is TRBJ2-1, the V gene TRBV4-1; TRBD2 matches 8 bases. From germline, CDR1 is MGHRA and CDR2 YSYEKL. The CDR3 is made up of 17 amino acids. The CDR3 is CASSQSRISGVYSEQFF. The DNA of the CDR3 is TGCGCCAGCAGCCAATCGCGGATTAGCGGGGTGTACAGTGAGCAGTTCTTC.

This clonotype was detected only a few times. The J gene is TRBJ1-1, the V gene TRBV20-1, with a possible D match to TRBD1 (6 bases). The V gene lost 0 bases and the J gene lost 0 bases, with 14 bases spanning the gap. CDR1 and CDR2 from the germline V gene are DFQATT and SNEGSKA (reference sequence). The CDR3 totals 16 residues. In nucleotides, the CDR3 is TGCAGTGCTAGAGAGGTTGGACAGACCATGAACACTGAAGCTTTCTTT. This sequence encodes CSAREVGQTMNTEAFF.

Points on this clonotype: Germline and junction disagree at one end, which may indicate a read error. The genes are TRBV3-1 and TRBJ2-7, with D perhaps TRBD1 (6 bases). Germline CDR1 and CDR2: LGHDT and YNNKEL (reference sequence). The CDR3 extends over 14 amino acids. As DNA, the CDR3 is TGTGCCAGGAGCCAAGATTACAGGGACTACGAGCAGTACTTC. This gives the protein CARSQDYRDYEQYF.

This clonotype was seen a few times. The chain links TRBV7-9 to TRBJ2-7; tentative D call: TRBD1 (5 bases). V was trimmed by 1 base and J by 5 bases, leaving 9 bases between them. Germline CDR1 reads SEHNR; CDR2 reads FQNEAQ (reference sequence). The CDR3 has 13 residues. The CDR3 nucleotides are TGTGCCAGCAGCTTAGGCAGGGTCGACGAGCAGTACTTC. Encoded protein: CASSLGRVDEQYF.

A word on this clonotype: Sequence at one end of the junction differs from germline and may be a read error. The chain combines TRBV14 with TRBJ2-1; a possible D gene is TRBD1 (5 bases). This CDR3 has 15 amino acids. CDR1 SGHDN and CDR2 FVKESK come from the germline V gene. CDR3 amino acids: CASSQFQGMFHEHFF. The CDR3 region has the DNA TGTGCCAGCAGCCAGTTTCAGGGAATGTTTCATGAGCACTTCTTC.

This clonotype turned up a few times. This chain joins TRBV12-3 or TRBV12-4 and TRBJ2-7; tentatively, D is TRBD1 (6 bases). V was clipped by 4 bases and J by 2 bases, with 9 bases between them. CDR3 length: 13 amino acids. For the CDR3, the DNA is TGTGCCAGCAGTTCAGGGGCAGCCTACGAGCAGTACTTC. Translated, it gives CASSSGAAYEQYF.

The sample holds a few counts of this clonotype. The rearrangement uses TRBV28 and TRBJ2-3; the match to TRBD2 covers 14 bases. Germline V gene lookup returns CDR1 MDHEN and CDR2 SYDVKM. The CDR3 is 16 residues long. V gave up 4 bases and J gave up 1 base; unmatched junction bases: 1. The CDR3 region is CASSSTSGRGTDTQYF. In DNA form, the CDR3 reads TGTGCCAGCAGTTCGACTAGCGGGAGGGGCACAGATACGCAGTATTTT.

Only a few counts were recorded for this clonotype. The chain joins TRBV20-1 to TRBJ2-5, with D perhaps matching TRBD2 (5 bases). Trimming cost V 0 bases and J 3 bases, with 17 bases left between them. Germline loops: CDR1 DFQATT, CDR2 SNEGSKA (reference sequence). The CDR3 loop spans 16 amino acids. The CDR3 protein is CSARDPRTVLKETQYF. Written as DNA, the CDR3 is TGCAGTGCTAGAGATCCCCGGACTGTATTGAAAGAGACCCAGTACTTC.

This clonotype has a handful of counts. The rearrangement joins TRBV10-2 to TRBJ2-7, with TRBD2 identical over 10 bases. The CDR3 contains 13 residues. Germline V lookup: CDR1 WSHSY, CDR2 SAAADI. Trimming at V came to 9 bases and at J to 2 bases, leaving 4 bases not matched to a gene. CDR3 sequence (DNA): TGCGCCAGTGCGAGCGGGGGGGCCTACGAGCAGTACTTC. Its translation: CASASGGAYEQYF.

The sample holds a few counts of this clonotype. The chain links TRBV12-3 or TRBV12-4 to TRBJ2-2; perhaps TRBD2 as D (5 bases). V gave up 3 bases and J gave up 4 bases, with 12 bases separating them. The CDR3 extends over 15 amino acids. The CDR3 nucleotides are TGTGCCAGCAGTTTGTTCATCCGGGGCACCGGGGAGCTGTTTTTT. This encodes CASSLFIRGTGELFF.

This clonotype was counted a few times. The rearrangement joins TRBV15 to TRBJ2-7; 15 positions agree with TRBD2. The CDR3 contains 15 residues. Germline trimming cut 3 bases from V and 6 bases from J; bases unmatched to any gene: 3. Germline CDR1 is LNHNV and CDR2 is YYDKDF (reference sequence). CDR3 nucleotide sequence: TGTGCCACCAGCAGGGAGGGACTAGCGGGAGGCGAGCAGTACTTC. Its translation is CATSREGLAGGEQYF. The full variable domain, in which reference TRBV15 and TRBJ2-7 provide the parts outside the CDR3, is DAMVIQNPRYQVTQFGKPVTLSCSQTLNHNVMYWYQQKSSQAPKLLFHYYDKDFNNEADTPDNFQSRRPNTSFCFLDIRSPGLGDTAMYLCATSREGLAGGEQYFGPGTRLTVT.

The chain recombines TRBV9 with TRBJ2-3, with 16 bases that match TRBD2. The CDR3 covers 17 residues. From germline, CDR1 is SGDLS and CDR2 YYNGEE. The J segment lost 3 bases and the V segment lost 4 bases, leaving 5 bases of the junction unmatched. In DNA, the CDR3 is TGTGCCAGCAGCACCGGGACTAGCGGGGGGGCAACAGATACGCAGTATTTT. Translated: CASSTGTSGGATDTQYF.

This clonotype was counted between two and nine times. The gene calls are TRBV11-2 and TRBJ2-2, with unresolved D. The germline V gene has CDR1 SGHAT and CDR2 FQNNGV. CDR3 length: 12 residues. The V end was cut by 5 bases, the J end by 5 bases, with 6 bases between. The CDR3 nucleotides are TGTGCCAGCAGCCTCACAACCGGGGAGCTGTTTTTT. It yields the protein CASSLTTGELFF.

The chain carries TRBV9 and TRBJ2-6, with D hard to call. V was clipped by 0 bases and J by 3 bases, with 4 bases between them. Per the germline V gene, CDR1 is SGDLS and CDR2 is YYNGEE. CDR3 length: 14 amino acids. CDR3 in DNA: TGTGCCAGCAGCGTAGGGGATGGGGCCAACGTCCTGACTTTC. Encoded protein: CASSVGDGANVLTF.

At least ten counts were recorded for this clonotype. This CDR3 reads CASSDAGGQETQYF. CDR3 nucleotides: TGTGCCAGCAGTGATGCGGGGGGACAAGAGACCCAGTACTTC. This chain uses TRBV25-1 with TRBJ2-5; 8 bases map to TRBD2. V was pared by 3 bases and J by 2 bases, with 2 bases of the junction left unmatched. The germline CDR1 and CDR2 sequences are MGHDK and SYGVNS. The CDR3 totals 14 residues.

V and J are TRBV5-1 and TRBJ2-3; D ambiguous. The germline CDR1 and CDR2 sequences are SGHRS and YFSETQ. Trimming took off 1 base at V and 3 bases at J, with 15 bases between the two ends. This CDR3 region has 16 residues. The DNA for the CDR3 is TGCGCCAGCAGCTTGCCCCGAAGGGTAGTGACAGATACGCAGTATTTT. Its translation is CASSLPRRVVTDTQYF.

This clonotype came up a few times. This chain joins TRBV4-3 and TRBJ1-5; D call uncertain. The V end was cut by 0 bases, the J end by 6 bases, with 15 bases between. The germline CDR1 and CDR2 sequences are LGHNA and YSLEER. This CDR3 comprises 16 residues. CDR3 loop: CASSQEVGSGSQPQHF. In nucleotides, the CDR3 is TGCGCCAGCAGCCAAGAGGTGGGGTCGGGGAGTCAGCCCCAGCATTTT.

This clonotype was found a few times. V and J are TRBV11-1 and TRBJ2-3; 8 bases are a match to TRBD2. J gave up 4 bases and V 3 bases, and 12 bases lay outside the gene matches. From germline, CDR1 is SGHAT and CDR2 FQDESV (reference sequence). CDR3 length: 17 amino acids. Written as DNA, the CDR3 is TGTGCCAGCAGCTTGGAACCAGCGGGAGAGTCCCCAGATACGCAGTATTTT. This gives the protein CASSLEPAGESPDTQYF. The full variable domain, in which reference TRBV11-1 and TRBJ2-3 provide the parts outside the CDR3, is EAEVAQSPRYKITEKSQAVAFWCDPISGHATLYWYRQILGQGPELLVQFQDESVVDDSQLPKDRFSAERLKGVDSTLKIQPAELGDSAMYLCASSLEPAGESPDTQYFGPGTRLTVL.

This clonotype was detected many times. The chain recombines TRBV6-5 with TRBJ2-2, with D unresolved. CDR1 is MNHEY, CDR2 SVGAGI, per germline. CDR3 length equals 14 residues. V dropped 3 bases and J dropped 4 bases, with 9 bases sitting between them. Here the CDR3 reads CASSYLRVTGELFF. CDR3 sequence (DNA): TGTGCCAGCAGTTATTTAAGGGTCACCGGGGAGCTGTTTTTT.

The gene calls are TRBV7-9 and TRBJ2-1; 8 bases line up with TRBD1. Trimming cost V 3 bases and J 9 bases; bases outside gene matches: 4. The CDR3 runs 13 residues. Germline values: CDR1 SEHNR, CDR2 FQNEAQ (reference sequence). In DNA, the CDR3 is TGTGCCAGCAGCTTCCAGGGGGCGGGTGAGCAGTTCTTC. Its protein is CASSFQGAGEQFF.

This chain connects TRBV11-2 to TRBJ2-1, with TRBD2 matching 9 bases. The germline V gene encodes CDR1 SGHAT and CDR2 FQNNGV. The J segment lost 4 bases and the V segment lost 3 bases, leaving 1 base of the junction unmatched. This CDR3 has 14 amino acids. CDR3 sequence (DNA): TGTGCCAGCAGCTTCCTAGCGGGGTACAATGAGCAGTTCTTC. Translated, it gives CASSFLAGYNEQFF.

The CDR3 sequence: CASTDDHYGYTF. The CDR3 bases are TGTGCCAGCACCGATGACCACTATGGCTACACCTTC. The chain couples TRBV12-3 or TRBV12-4 to TRBJ1-2; the D is unclear. V was pared by 7 bases and J by 3 bases, with 9 bases between. This CDR3 region has 12 residues.

This clonotype was observed a few times. The chain joins TRBV25-1 to TRBJ2-2; 12 bases are a match to TRBD2. J gave up 7 bases and V 8 bases, and 8 bases lay outside the gene matches. Looked up from germline, CDR1 is MGHDK and CDR2 is SYGVNS. There are 15 residues in the CDR3. For the CDR3, the DNA is TGTGCCAGCTCCGCACTAGCGGGAGGAAACGGGGAGCTGTTTTTT. Its translation is CASSALAGGNGELFF.

This clonotype has only a few counts. The chain combines TRBV28 with TRBJ2-2; 10 bases match TRBD2. This CDR3 spans 18 amino acids. CDR1 is MDHEN, CDR2 SYDVKM, per germline. V was pared by 1 base and J by 6 bases, with 11 bases of the junction left unmatched. As DNA, the CDR3 is TGTGCCAGCAGTTTATCCCTAGCGGGGGTTATCCTGTCCGGGGAGCTGTTTTTT. Translated: CASSLSLAGVILSGELFF.

This clonotype has more than one count but fewer than ten. This rearrangement joins TRBV12-3 or TRBV12-4 to TRBJ2-1, with a possible D match to TRBD1 (6 bases). V lost 3 bases and J 3 bases, leaving 12 bases between the germline ends. This CDR3 spans 15 amino acids. CDR3 coding DNA: TGTGCCAGCAGTTTGCGAGGGACACTCTACAATGAGCAGTTCTTC. Its translation: CASSLRGTLYNEQFF.